Listed below are T cell receptor beta chains from one sample, sequenced in a study of cytomegalovirus exposure and HLA in healthy donors. The data were produced by immunoSEQ multiplex PCR, yet TCRdb's version contains in-frame clones alone and is incomplete. The top ten clones hold 1.6% of a sample with some 150,000 clones, approximately 80% of them seen once. The sample consisted of PBMCs. These receptors were obtained from a woman in her 30s in good health and CMV-seronegative. CDR3s include the opening cysteine and the closing phenylalanine or tryptophan. A D gene is named only where the DNA matches it firmly. Some rows mark clone size as missing; the rest say once, few, many or name a class of expanded clone.

v_call	j_call	clone_size	cdr3_length	d_call	cdr3_nt	cdr3_aa
TRBV10-3	TRBJ1-2	-	11	-	TGTGCCATCAGTGAAGTTGGAAGGAGGACCTTC	CAISEVGRRTF
TRBV27	TRBJ1-2	-	14	-	TGTGCCAGCAGTTTTAGGGGCAGCACTACGGGCTACACCTTC	CASSFRGSTTGYTF
TRBV7-6	TRBJ2-2	-	18	-	TGTGCCAGCAGCCAAAACTTAAAACTCGGACAGATGCCCGGGGAGCTGTTTTTT	CASSQNLKLGQMPGELFF
TRBV2	TRBJ1-1	few	15	TRBD1	TGTGCCAGCAGTGAACAGGGGGCTTGGAACACTGAAGCTTTCTTT	CASSEQGAWNTEAFF
TRBV6-5	TRBJ2-7	few	15	TRBD2	TGTGCCAGCAGTCGACTAGCGGCCACAACCTACGAGCAGTACTTC	CASSRLAATTYEQYF
TRBV27	TRBJ2-7	-	15	-	TGTGCCAGCCTATGGGCCCTTAAGAGATCCTACGAGCAGTACTTC	CASLWALKRSYEQYF
TRBV6-1	TRBJ1-4	-	15	-	TGTGCCAGCAGAGTGACGCAGGCAACTAATGAAAAACTGTTTTTT	CASRVTQATNEKLFF
TRBV9	TRBJ2-7	-	13	-	TGTGCCAGCAGCGTAGGACACCGTTACGAGCAGTACTTC	CASSVGHRYEQYF
TRBV15	TRBJ1-2	-	15	-	TGTGCCACCAGCAGAGGTTTACACGATGTCTATGGCTACACCTTC	CATSRGLHDVYGYTF
TRBV19	TRBJ2-2	few	17	TRBD2	TGTGCCAGTAGTACTCTTACTAGCGGAGCGAACACCGGGGAGCTGTTTTTT	CASSTLTSGANTGELFF
TRBV7-9	TRBJ2-1	-	12	-	TGTGCCAGCAGGCGGGGTTACAATGAGCAGTTCTTC	CASRRGYNEQFF
TRBV5-1	TRBJ1-3	-	15	-	TGCGCCAGCAGCCCCACAGCGGGGTCTGGAAACACCATATATTTT	CASSPTAGSGNTIYF
TRBV7-3	TRBJ2-1	-	15	TRBD2	TGTGCCAGCAGCATAGGGACTAGCAGGAGTAATGAGCAGTTCTTC	CASSIGTSRSNEQFF
TRBV7-2	TRBJ2-3	-	13	-	TGTGCCAGCAGCTTAGCGAGCGCAGATACGCAGTATTTT	CASSLASADTQYF
TRBV5-8	TRBJ2-1	-	15	TRBD2	TGTGCCAGCAGCTTGGCGGCTAGCGGGTACAATGAGCAGTTCTTC	CASSLAASGYNEQFF
TRBV25-1	TRBJ2-7	-	16	-	TGTGCCAGCACCAATATAGGAGGGGGCAGCTCCTACGAGCAGTACTTC	CASTNIGGGSSYEQYF
TRBV7-7	TRBJ2-5	-	14	TRBD1	TGTGCTAGCAGCCTTGACAGGGTCCAAGAGACCCAGTACTTC	CASSLDRVQETQYF
TRBV12-5	TRBJ1-5	-	15	TRBD1	TGTGCTAGTGGTACAGGGGGAAGTGAATATCAGCCCCAGCATTTT	CASGTGGSEYQPQHF
TRBV6-6	TRBJ1-1	-	16	-	TGTGCCAGCAGTTACCCCCCGGGAGTGGCGAACACTGAAGCTTTCTTT	CASSYPPGVANTEAFF
TRBV4-1	TRBJ1-2	-	15	-	TGCGCCAGCAGCCAAGTGGTTGTGAGGGATGATGGCTACACCTTC	CASSQVVVRDDGYTF
TRBV5-1	TRBJ1-2	-	15	TRBD1	TGCGCCAGCAGCGTACAACCGGGACAGGTTGATGGCTACACCTTC	CASSVQPGQVDGYTF
TRBV6-5	TRBJ2-5	-	13	TRBD2	TGTGCCAGCAGTTACGGACTAGGGGAGACCCAGTACTTC	CASSYGLGETQYF
TRBV13	TRBJ1-4	-	16	TRBD1	TGTGCCAGCAGCACGAACCGTCGACAGGGCAACGAAAAACTGTTTTTT	CASSTNRRQGNEKLFF
TRBV5-1	TRBJ2-5	-	14	-	TGCGCCAGCAGCTTCCCGGGAGCAGTAGAGACCCAGTACTTC	CASSFPGAVETQYF
TRBV2	TRBJ2-7	-	14	-	TGTGCCAGCAGTGAGGGCAGGGGGGTCTACGAGCAGTACTTC	CASSEGRGVYEQYF
TRBV9	TRBJ1-5	-	14	-	TGTGCCAGCAGCGTAGGGCCAAGCAATCAGCCCCAGCATTTT	CASSVGPSNQPQHF
TRBV5-1	TRBJ1-1	-	15	TRBD1	TGCGCCAGCAGCCTCATGGACAGGGCTCGGGGGGAAGCTTTCTTT	CASSLMDRARGEAFF
TRBV18	TRBJ2-7	-	13	TRBD2	TGTGCCAGCTCACCGCGACTAGCAGACGAGCAGTACTTC	CASSPRLADEQYF
TRBV4-1	TRBJ1-2	-	15	-	TGCGCCAGCAGCCAAGGACACCAGAGTTCCTATGGCTACACCTTC	CASSQGHQSSYGYTF
TRBV28	TRBJ2-7	-	15	TRBD1	TGTGCCAGCAGTTTTGGGGGACAGCAAGCCTACGAGCAGTACTTC	CASSFGGQQAYEQYF
TRBV7-2	TRBJ1-3	-	15	-	TGTGCCAGCAGCCCAGTAAGGGGATCTGGAAACACCATATATTTT	CASSPVRGSGNTIYF
TRBV7-9	TRBJ1-5	-	14	-	TGTGCCAGCAGCTTCGACACTCAGACTCAGCCCCAGCATTTT	CASSFDTQTQPQHF
TRBV9	TRBJ2-7	few	13	TRBD2	TGTGCCAGCAGCGTGGGAGGGAGCCACGAGCAGTACTTC	CASSVGGSHEQYF
TRBV11-2	TRBJ2-7	few	14	TRBD2	TGTGCCAGCAGCTTACGTACTAGCGCCTACGAGCAGTACTTC	CASSLRTSAYEQYF
TRBV27	TRBJ1-2	-	15	-	TGTGCCAGCAGTTTAGAATCGTACGGGATCTATGGCTACACCTTC	CASSLESYGIYGYTF
TRBV9	TRBJ2-5	-	14	-	TGTGCCAGCAGCGGGACTCGTACTCAAGAGACCCAGTACTTC	CASSGTRTQETQYF
TRBV2	TRBJ2-2	few	14	-	TGTGCCAGCAGTCGAGGGACGAACACCGGGGAGCTGTTTTTT	CASSRGTNTGELFF
TRBV4-3	TRBJ2-7	-	17	-	TGCGCCAGCAGCCAAGGGGTGGCGGCAGGGATACCCTACGAGCAGTACTTC	CASSQGVAAGIPYEQYF
TRBV29-1	TRBJ1-4	-	13	TRBD1	TGCAGCGTCCCCGCAAACCCCAGGGGGAAACTGTTTTTT	CSVPANPRGKLFF
TRBV6-1	TRBJ2-2	-	15	-	TGTGCCAGCAGTGAGGGGGCAGGGAGATTCGGGGAGCTGTTTTTT	CASSEGAGRFGELFF
TRBV7-3	TRBJ1-3	-	18	TRBD1	TGTGCCAGCAGCTTGGCCGGGACAGGGAAATACTCTGGAAACACCATATATTTT	CASSLAGTGKYSGNTIYF
TRBV7-9	TRBJ2-2	few	15	TRBD1	TGTGCCAGCAGCTCGGGACAGGGGAACACCGGGGAGCTGTTTTTT	CASSSGQGNTGELFF
TRBV25-1	TRBJ2-4	-	13	TRBD1	TGTGCCAGCAGTCGCGACAGGGGCGACATTCAGTACTTC	CASSRDRGDIQYF
TRBV10-1	TRBJ1-2	-	15	-	TGCGCCAGCAGCGGTGATAGGGGGTCTGAAGATGGCTACACCTTC	CASSGDRGSEDGYTF
TRBV30	TRBJ1-4	few	15	TRBD1	TGTGCCTGGAGTCTCGACAGGGGGCGAGGGGAAAAACTGTTTTTT	CAWSLDRGRGEKLFF
TRBV6-6	TRBJ1-3	once	15	-	TGTGCCAGCAGTTACTCGAGTCTAAGCGGAAACACCATATATTTT	CASSYSSLSGNTIYF
TRBV4-1	TRBJ2-7	-	21	TRBD2	TGCGCCAGCAGCCAAACTCTCGGACTAGCGGGGGGCCTCCCAGTTAACTACGAGCAGTACTTC	CASSQTLGLAGGLPVNYEQYF
TRBV9	TRBJ2-3	once	13	-	TGTGCCAGCAGCGTAGAGCGAACAGATACGCAGTATTTT	CASSVERTDTQYF
TRBV7-9	TRBJ2-3	-	15	TRBD1	TGTGCCAGCAGCCCAGGGACAGGGGGCACAGATACGCAGTATTTT	CASSPGTGGTDTQYF
TRBV9	TRBJ1-3	-	20	-	TGTGCCAGCAGCGTAGAGGACCGGAAGGGGACAACCGACTCTGGAAACACCATATATTTT	CASSVEDRKGTTDSGNTIYF
TRBV15	TRBJ2-2	-	16	TRBD1	TGTGCCACCAGCAGGAGGGGACAGGGTGGACGCGGGGAGCTGTTTTTT	CATSRRGQGGRGELFF
TRBV29-1	TRBJ1-2	-	15	TRBD1	TGCAGCGTTGGACAGGGGGCGGTGGGGCAGGGTGGCTACACCTTC	CSVGQGAVGQGGYTF
TRBV18	TRBJ2-1	-	17	-	TGTGCCAGCTCCCCCTCTCAAGCGCGGGACCTCTACAATGAGCAGTTCTTC	CASSPSQARDLYNEQFF
TRBV4-1	TRBJ1-1	-	14	-	TGCGCCAGCAGCCAAGGAACAATGAACACTGAAGCTTTCTTT	CASSQGTMNTEAFF
TRBV4-2	TRBJ1-2	-	14	-	TGTGCCAGCAGCCAAGATCCCGACTTGGGTGGCTACACCTTC	CASSQDPDLGGYTF
TRBV11-1	TRBJ1-1	-	14	-	TGTGCCAGCTCCTACCCCAGGGGAGGGACTGAAGCTTTCTTT	CASSYPRGGTEAFF
TRBV5-1	TRBJ2-7	few	14	-	TGCGCCAGCAGCTTGGCCGGAGGGCCCTACGAGCAGTACTTC	CASSLAGGPYEQYF
TRBV5-1	TRBJ2-1	-	14	TRBD2	TGCGCCAGCAGCTTGGACCTAGCGGTCGGTGAGCAGTTCTTC	CASSLDLAVGEQFF
TRBV5-1	TRBJ2-7	-	14	-	TGCGCCAGCAGCCGTACCTTAACAGAATACGAGCAGTACTTC	CASSRTLTEYEQYF